The entry that follows covers one T cell receptor (beta chain) sequence. This clonotype was counted a few times. Its target antigen remains unknown. No clone much larger than this one lies a single base away; base qualities are absent. The data originate from a study of regulatory T cells in long-lasting Graves disease (dated by TCRdb to the early 2020s). About the full investigation: Patients with newly diagnosed Graves' disease had been on antithyroid drugs for under 3 months. The study took place in China and was registered as a clinical trial. Persistent Graves' disease patients were compared with newly diagnosed Graves' disease patients by peripheral blood TCR sequencing and RNA sequencing. A total of some 33 samples were covered by TCR sequencing, comprising approximately 13 persistent and roughly 20 newly diagnosed Graves' disease patients.

To prepare the library, multiplex PCR was applied. For sequencing, an Illumina HiSeq 4000 was employed. TCR beta libraries were built with iRepertoire HTBI primers and Arm-PCR amplification of CDR3 regions. Before sequencing, the PCR products underwent gel purification. Per the original workflow: Across samples, roughly 60 TRBV and 14 TRBJ segments were identified and used for gene usage analysis of CDR3 amino acid clonotypes. Filtered high-quality paired reads were merged into contigs using COPE and FqMerger. BLAST was used to align contigs to IMGT TRBV, TRBD and TRBJ reference genes, and CDR3 was defined according to IMGT. Highly expanded clones were defined as clonotypes with a frequency above 0.1%. Shannon entropy served as the measure of repertoire diversity, while the Gini coefficient captured V-J evenness. A clonotype was considered public if more than one individual shared it. Clones were called with MiXCR by TCRdb after fastp trimmed the public reads at Q25, and only in-frame beta chains were retained. Every distinct CDR3 protein forms one entry, paired with its most common genes and DNA. The V and J calls and clone size come from TCRdb's table, not from the authors' own analysis. The table for this sample lists 250,000 to 300,000 distinct CDR3 sequences; 18% of them were counted only once. Jointly, the top ten make up around 15% of the sample.

The label giving this sample's time point can be read as: newly diagnosed GD, antithyroid drugs for less than 3 months. For both TCR sequencing and RNA sequencing, RNA was extracted from PBMCs in TRIzol. The diagnosis of Graves' disease followed American Thyroid Association guidelines. Patients for the study were recruited at an endocrinology department in Xi'an, China. From each patient, around 9 milliliters of peripheral blood was collected into an EDTA anticoagulant tube. Ficoll Paque Plus density gradient separation was used to isolate PBMCs, and no further T cell sorting was done. An Agilent 2100 Bioanalyzer and agarose gel were used to check RNA quality, and a NanoDrop 2000 was used to measure RNA concentration. The research as a whole found: Preferential use of TRBV28, TRBJ1-2 and TRBJ2-5 was observed in persistent disease, whereas TRBV20-1 and TRBJ2-1 were favored in newly diagnosed disease. Compared with newly diagnosed patients, patients with persistent Graves' disease had lower TCR Shannon entropy and fewer highly expanded clones, which suggests clonal expansion. More public clonotypes were shared among persistent patients (2,741) than among newly diagnosed patients (more than 950). Peripheral blood alone was examined, since thyroid tissue, which constituted the primary lesion, could not be accessed. The authors noted that the small sample size was a limitation that may lower accuracy. Only the TCR beta chain was sequenced and analyzed.

CDR1 and CDR2, looked up from the germline V gene (reference sequence), are SEHNR and FQNEAQ. The germline V end is reduced by 7 bases and the J end by 7 bases; junction bases left unmatched: 6. Including cysteine and phenylalanine, the CDR3 has 14 amino acids. The only DNA kept is the CDR3, 42 bases in frame from the first base. The sample was also reused in another study, on T cells in Graves' hyperthyroidism and ophthalmopathy. The second source states: A patient counted as having stable Graves' hyperthyroidism if no progression to ophthalmopathy occurred over 18 months of follow-up. Hyperthyroidism patients were aged 18 to 65 years and newly diagnosed, with disease duration of less than 2 months. The study excluded patients with uncontrolled infections, other autoimmune diseases, pregnancy or lactation. Diagnoses relied on clinical symptoms, serum thyroxine and TRAb, thyroid ultrasound and orbital computed tomography. A first-round RT-PCR of the TCR CDR3 used the HTBI primer set with the Qiagen OneStep RT-PCR kit. Blood samples also contained most of the expanded thyroid clonotypes (frequency above 0.001), which suggests that blood repertoires may reflect thyroid immune responses. A 13 V-J signature model separated ophthalmopathy from stable hyperthyroidism, with 87.88% sensitivity and roughly 84% specificity in cross-validation and 80%/75% in testing. In validation, the model predicted progression to ophthalmopathy with approximately 71% sensitivity and approximately 78% specificity, a median of 6.5 months before onset. To identify TCR V-J signatures that set the groups apart, the researchers used a discovery cohort of 100 patients, made up of around 40 with Graves' ophthalmopathy and about 59 with stable Graves' hyperthyroidism. Prospective prediction of ophthalmopathy was tested in an independent validation cohort consisting of 18 hyperthyroidism patients and 15 to 17 patients who later progressed to ophthalmopathy. The approximately 90 discovery patients were divided at random into training and test sets in a 7:3 ratio. In roughly six Graves' hyperthyroidism patients, the study also compared T-cell repertoires from thyroid tissue with T-cell repertoires from blood. Once sampling was done, hyperthyroidism patients were given methimazole at a starting dose of 30 mg daily, whereas ophthalmopathy patients were given high-dose intravenous methylprednisolone. Libraries were constructed in a second round of multiplex PCR, after which size selection and purification were performed. Libraries were sequenced paired-end with 100 bp reads on an Illumina HiSeq2000. Raw data were processed with SOAPnuke, discarding reads with adapters, uncalled bases, mean Phred below 15, or no exact constant-primer or identifier match. High-quality paired reads were merged using COPE v1.2.5, and each unique nucleotide sequence was defined as a clonotype. Clonotypes were aligned to IMGT TRBV, TRBD and TRBJ reference segments using MiTCR v1.1. Analysis was restricted to V-J combinations with a frequency above 0.0001, which covered 99% to 99.2% of repertoires. A TCS score was defined as the ratio of F50 (clonal expansion) to E x V (chaos), with BLOSUM62-based TCRdist applied between CDR3 peptides within each V-J. Welch's t-statistics and random forest reduced 450 to 600 V-J features to fewer than 15, which were used in a naive Bayes classifier (R e1071). No statistical method was used to set the sample size in advance, and investigators knew the group allocation. According to the paper, TCR Vbeta CDR3 sequencing was carried out on 135 peripheral blood samples, which came from fewer than 50 ophthalmopathy, approximately 78 hyperthyroidism and approximately 17 progressor patients.

The source of this sequence is a woman aged 30 to 39 with Graves disease. Donor details come from another sample of the same person, matched by shared clones. The material was peripheral blood mononuclear cells (PBMCs), obtained at new diagnosis, from a patient treated with antithyroid drugs. The chain is assembled from TRBV7-9 and TRBJ2-1, with 11 junctional bases fitting TRBD2. The DNA sequence follows: TGTGCCAGCAAGGTCCTAGCGGGGGGTAATGAGCAGTTCTTC. It codes for CASKVLAGGNEQFF. Supplemented by the reference TRBV7-9 and TRBJ2-1 proteins around the CDR3, the complete variable domain is DTGVSQNPRHKITKRGQNVTFRCDPISEHNRLYWYRQTLGQGPEFLTYFQNEAQLEKSRLLSDRFSAERPKGSFSTLEIQRTEQGDSAMYLCASKVLAGGNEQFFGPGTRLTVL.